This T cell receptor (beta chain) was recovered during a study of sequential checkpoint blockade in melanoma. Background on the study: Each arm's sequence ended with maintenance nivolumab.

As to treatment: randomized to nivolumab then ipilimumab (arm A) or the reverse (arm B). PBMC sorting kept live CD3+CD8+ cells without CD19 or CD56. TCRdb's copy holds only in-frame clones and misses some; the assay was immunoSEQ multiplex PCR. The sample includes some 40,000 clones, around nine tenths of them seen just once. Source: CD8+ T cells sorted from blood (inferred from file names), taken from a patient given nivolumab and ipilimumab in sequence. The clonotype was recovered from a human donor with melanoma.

The CDR3 coding sequence is TGTGCCAGCAGTTACCAGCGGGCAACTAATGAAAAACTGTTTTTT. This encodes CASSYQRATNEKLFF. The chain is built from TRBV6-5 and TRBJ1-4; D remains ambiguous. CDR3 size: 15 residues. V shed 2 bases and J shed 0 bases, with 7 bases lying between them. Germline V gene sequence: CDR1 MNHEY, CDR2 SVGAGI.